The 4 T cell receptor beta chains below come from one sample, sequenced in a study of CXCR3-negative and CXCR3-positive naive CD8 T cells (dated by TCRdb to between 2019 and 2020). The instrument given in TCRdb is NextSeq 550. The Human TCR Profiling Kit (MiLaboratory) was used to make UMI-labeled 5' RACE TRB cDNA libraries. The reads went through TCRdb reprocessing, and each CDR3 protein sequence gets one entry with no DNA. This sample's table has entries for more than 45,000 distinct CDR3 sequences. Approximately 0.42% of the sample belongs to the ten largest clones. Sequenced material: naive CXCR3- CD8+ T cells from blood. This sample's cell subset or site label indicates: CD45RO-CCR7+CD27+CD95- naive CD8+ T cells lacking CXCR3 (TNR3-). The receptors come from a human donor in good health. Some clones in this sample may be carry-over from other donors' samples.

This rearrangement joins TRBV27 to TRBJ2-1; lacking DNA, the TRBD1 call made by TCRdb goes unchecked. The CDR3 runs 14 residues. The germline gives CDR1 MNHEY, CDR2 SMNVEV (reference sequence). The CDR3 reads CASSWGTGPNEQFF.

V is TRBV4-3 and J is TRBJ2-7. The CDR3 spans 13 residues. The germline V gene encodes CDR1 LGHNA and CDR2 YSLEER. The CDR3 region is CASSEYSSYEQYF.

The rearrangement links TRBV4-2 to TRBJ2-1; TCRdb indicates TRBD1, and absent DNA this call remains unverified. The CDR3 is 19 amino acids. Germline loops: CDR1 LGHNA, CDR2 YNFKEQ. CDR3 loop: CASSDRDRTFQAPYNEQFF.

This chain links TRBV20-1 with TRBJ1-6; TCRdb reports TRBD1, a call that lacks DNA to check it against. The CDR3 is made up of 16 amino acids. Germline V gene lookup returns CDR1 DFQATT and CDR2 SNEGSKA (reference sequence). CDR3 residues: CSARTVQSSYNSPLHF.